These T cell receptor beta chains were read from a single sample in a study of multiple sclerosis patients with progressive multifocal leukoencephalopathy. Produced via immunoSEQ multiplex PCR; TCRdb's table is partial and in-frame only. The table includes some 27,000 clones, around 91% detected once. Sequencing used PBMCs, obtained from a patient treated with natalizumab. Receptors originate from a human donor with multiple sclerosis. Both conserved end residues are part of each CDR3. A D gene is named only where the DNA matches it firmly. Size is stated for part of the rows, as once, few or many counts, or as a class when the clone is expanded.

D	J	size	V	CDR3	DNA
.	TRBJ2-7	.	TRBV5-1	CASTDSFPYEQYF	TGCGCCAGTACGGACAGCTTCCCCTACGAGCAGTACTTC
.	TRBJ2-1	.	TRBV9	CASADPPGAPANEQFF	TGTGCCAGCGCGGACCCTCCGGGGGCCCCGGCCAATGAGCAGTTCTTC
TRBD2	TRBJ2-5	.	TRBV9	CASSPPRGKFDFRETQYF	TGTGCCAGCAGCCCCCCGCGGGGGAAGTTCGACTTCAGGGAGACCCAGTACTTC
TRBD1	TRBJ2-5	.	TRBV7-3	CASSSGQGWETQYF	TGTGCCAGCAGCTCCGGACAGGGTTGGGAGACCCAGTACTTC
TRBD2	TRBJ2-1	.	TRBV19	CASSSSGGIYNEQFF	TGTGCCAGTAGTTCCAGCGGGGGGATCTACAATGAGCAGTTCTTC
.	TRBJ1-2	.	TRBV18	CASSAMDSHYGYTF	TGTGCCAGCTCGGCGATGGACAGCCACTATGGCTACACCTTC
TRBD2	TRBJ2-3	.	TRBV7-9	CASSPLAGRADTQYF	TGTGCCAGCAGCCCCCTAGCGGGGCGGGCAGATACGCAGTATTTT
.	TRBJ1-2	once	TRBV14	CASSQGAPGYGYTF	TGTGCCAGCAGCCAAGGGGCCCCAGGGTATGGCTACACCTTC
.	TRBJ1-6	.	TRBV2	CASSAQINSPLHF	TGTGCCAGCAGCGCACAGATTAATTCACCCCTCCACTTT
.	TRBJ1-2	.	TRBV9	CASSVGQFSRTNYGYTF	TGTGCCAGCAGCGTTGGTCAATTTTCGCGCACAAACTATGGCTACACCTTC
.	TRBJ2-3	.	TRBV6-5	CASRPAQLGLDTQYF	TGTGCCAGCAGGCCGGCGCAGTTGGGGTTGGATACGCAGTATTTT
.	TRBJ2-1	.	TRBV5-4	CASSPGHNNEQFF	TGTGCCAGCAGCCCCGGACATAACAATGAGCAGTTCTTC
.	TRBJ2-7	.	TRBV4-1	CASSQESGGALSYEQYF	TGCGCCAGCAGCCAAGAAAGCGGCGGGGCCCTCTCCTACGAGCAGTACTTC
.	TRBJ2-1	.	TRBV2	CASSPNNEQFF	TGTGCCAGCAGTCCAAACAATGAGCAGTTCTTC
.	TRBJ2-7	.	TRBV4-1	CASSQARGGSYEQYF	TGCGCCAGCAGCCAAGCGCGAGGGGGCTCCTACGAGCAGTACTTC
.	TRBJ2-1	once	TRBV4-2	CASTRGIYNEQFF	TGTGCCAGCACCAGGGGAATCTACAATGAGCAGTTCTTC
.	TRBJ1-2	.	TRBV6-6	CASSYGAARGNYGYTF	TGTGCCAGCAGTTACGGGGCGGCCAGGGGAAACTATGGCTACACCTTC
.	TRBJ1-2	.	TRBV14	CASSQDRRAGYTF	TGTGCCAGCAGCCAAGATCGGAGGGCGGGCTACACCTTC
.	TRBJ2-5	.	TRBV20-1	CSGGEGETQYF	TGCAGTGGGGGGGAAGGAGAGACCCAGTACTTC
.	TRBJ2-1	.	TRBV29-1	CSVGPYNEQFF	TGCAGCGTTGGGCCTTACAATGAGCAGTTCTTC
.	TRBJ1-5	.	TRBV7-9	CASSLDGAGQPQHF	TGTGCCAGCAGCTTAGACGGGGCAGGTCAGCCCCAGCATTTT
TRBD1	TRBJ2-1	.	TRBV7-8	CASSFRLYLTGNEQFF	TGTGCCAGCAGCTTCCGCCTCTATCTGACAGGGAATGAGCAGTTCTTC
.	TRBJ2-2	once	TRBV15	CATSIPTRPNTGELFF	TGTGCCACCAGCATCCCTACTAGGCCGAACACCGGGGAGCTGTTTTTT
TRBD1	TRBJ1-2	.	TRBV5-6	CASSPDRGWGYTF	TGTGCCAGCAGCCCCGACAGGGGTTGGGGCTACACCTTC
.	TRBJ1-2	.	TRBV5-1	CASSLAGGGAGWNYGYTF	TGCGCCAGCAGCTTGGCCGGGGGCGGGGCCGGGTGGAACTATGGCTACACCTTC
.	TRBJ2-5	.	TRBV18	CASSPLQRETQYF	TGTGCCAGCTCACCCCTCCAAAGGGAGACCCAGTACTTC
.	TRBJ2-1	.	TRBV7-2	CASSLTGANNEQFF	TGTGCCAGCAGCTTAACGGGGGCTAACAATGAGCAGTTCTTC
.	TRBJ2-1	.	TRBV6-5	CASRTTGGPYNEQFF	TGTGCCAGCAGAACGACGGGGGGCCCCTACAATGAGCAGTTCTTC
TRBD2	TRBJ2-1	once	TRBV27	CASCSGRYYNEQFF	TGTGCCAGCTGCAGCGGGAGGTACTACAATGAGCAGTTCTTC
.	TRBJ1-4	.	TRBV2	CASISLGGNEKLFF	TGTGCCAGCATTTCTCTGGGGGGTAATGAAAAACTGTTTTTT
.	TRBJ2-6	.	TRBV4-1	CASSQVLRTIFSGANVLTF	TGCGCCAGCAGCCAAGTTCTGAGGACCATCTTTTCTGGGGCCAACGTCCTGACTTTC
.	TRBJ2-5	.	TRBV7-3	CASSTPGPGQKTQYF	TGTGCCAGCAGCACCCCTGGACCCGGCCAGAAGACCCAGTACTTC
TRBD1	TRBJ1-1	.	TRBV2	CASSGPGGTEAFF	TGTGCCAGCAGTGGTCCAGGGGGCACTGAAGCTTTCTTT
TRBD1	TRBJ1-4	once	TRBV6-7	CASSYPPLRQGISNEKLFF	TGTGCCAGCAGTTACCCTCCTCTTAGACAGGGTATCTCTAATGAAAAACTGTTTTTT
.	TRBJ2-3	.	TRBV6-5	CASATDHRVTDTQYF	TGTGCCAGCGCCACGGACCACCGGGTCACAGATACGCAGTATTTT
.	TRBJ1-4	.	TRBV25-1	CASSPNGGKGREKLFF	TGTGCCAGCAGTCCCAATGGGGGAAAGGGGCGAGAAAAACTGTTTTTT
TRBD1	TRBJ1-2	.	TRBV7-2	CASSSPTTGASNGYTF	TGTGCCAGCAGCTCACCTACGACAGGGGCCAGCAATGGCTACACCTTC
.	TRBJ2-1	few	TRBV27	CASSLWRYNEQFF	TGTGCCAGCAGTTTATGGCGGTACAATGAGCAGTTCTTC
TRBD1	TRBJ2-1	.	TRBV20-1	CSASRGSEQFF	TGCAGTGCCTCCAGGGGGTCTGAGCAGTTCTTC
.	TRBJ2-7	.	TRBV11-2	CASSLGAGEQYF	TGTGCCAGCAGCTTAGGGGCGGGCGAGCAGTACTTC
.	TRBJ2-1	.	TRBV5-4	CASSHNPESSYNEQFF	TGTGCCAGCAGCCATAACCCAGAGAGCTCCTACAATGAGCAGTTCTTC
.	TRBJ1-5	once	TRBV6-1	CASSVGGSQPQHF	TGTGCCAGCAGTGTTGGGGGGTCCCAGCCCCAGCATTTT
.	TRBJ2-2	.	TRBV9	CASTSSLGYTGELFF	TGTGCCAGCACCTCGTCATTAGGATACACCGGGGAGCTGTTTTTT
TRBD1	TRBJ2-7	once	TRBV2	CASRGVGTGTYEQYF	TGTGCCAGCAGGGGGGTAGGGACAGGGACCTACGAGCAGTACTTC
.	TRBJ2-7	.	TRBV7-6	CASSPSTSYEQYF	TGTGCCAGCAGCCCCTCTACGAGCTACGAGCAGTACTTC
.	TRBJ2-2	once	TRBV6-5	CASSFTGTLNTGELFF	TGTGCCAGCAGTTTCACCGGGACTTTGAACACCGGGGAGCTGTTTTTT
.	TRBJ2-7	.	TRBV10-2	CASRDQYSGAYEQYF	TGCGCCAGCAGAGACCAATACTCAGGGGCCTACGAGCAGTACTTC
TRBD1	TRBJ2-7	.	TRBV18	CASSPLGTGGSYEQYF	TGTGCCAGCTCACCACTTGGGACAGGGGGCAGCTACGAGCAGTACTTC
.	TRBJ2-1	.	TRBV11-1	CASSSTINEQFF	TGTGCCAGCAGCTCAACCATCAATGAGCAGTTCTTC
.	TRBJ1-2	.	TRBV4-3	CASSQEGGEYYGYTF	TGCGCCAGCAGCCAAGAAGGTGGGGAGTACTATGGCTACACCTTC
.	TRBJ1-1	.	TRBV9	CASSVAISRAPLNTEAFF	TGTGCCAGCAGCGTAGCTATAAGTCGAGCCCCCCTGAACACTGAAGCTTTCTTT
TRBD1	TRBJ2-1	.	TRBV7-9	CASSLGQGAHNEQFF	TGTGCCAGCAGCCTAGGACAGGGGGCCCACAATGAGCAGTTCTTC
.	TRBJ1-5	.	TRBV21-1	CASSKDRQAPQPQHF	TGTGCCAGCAGCAAAGATCGACAGGCCCCCCAGCCCCAGCATTTT
TRBD1	TRBJ2-3	.	TRBV4-2	CASSQGVRGGSTDTQYF	TGTGCCAGCAGCCAAGGGGTTCGAGGGGGCTCCACAGATACGCAGTATTTT